A single sample gave rise to the 21 T cell receptor beta chains below, sequenced in a study of beta chain features in type 1 diabetes. Sequenced material consisted of expressed TCRB transcripts (all of the isolated RNA was reverse transcribed). Clones were read by immunoSEQ multiplex PCR, and TCRdb kept only the in-frame ones, dropping some. The sample records 38,000 or so clones, 50% to 75% being singletons. Specimen: Tregs from blood. Every receptor here comes from a woman aged 25 to 39 in good health.

The table lists this clone with a few counts. This rearrangement joins TRBV7-2 to TRBJ2-1; D is perhaps TRBD1 (5 bases). Germline V CDR1 and CDR2: SGHTA, FQGNSA. This CDR3 region has 12 residues. V was pared by 3 bases and J by 9 bases, with 9 bases between. The CDR3 is CASSFGRAEQFF. For the CDR3, the DNA is TGTGCCAGCAGCTTTGGCAGGGCTGAGCAGTTCTTC.

The CDR3 is CASSSRPQTGSYEQYF. As DNA, the CDR3 is TGTGCCAGCAGCTCGAGACCTCAAACAGGTTCCTACGAGCAGTACTTC. V gene TRBV7-2 combines with J gene TRBJ2-5, with D possibly being TRBD1 (5 bases). The DNA end is a closer match to TRBJ2-7, so the J assignment may be wrong. The CDR3 runs 16 residues. Germline CDR1 is SGHTA and CDR2 is FQGNSA.

The chain recombines TRBV7-2 with TRBJ2-1; possible D gene TRBD2, 5 bases. CDR3 length: 13 residues. Germline-derived CDR1 and CDR2 are SGHTA and FQGNSA. V lost 3 bases, J lost 4 bases, and 7 bases lay in between. CDR3: CASSLERYNEQFF. The CDR3 DNA sequence: TGTGCCAGCAGCTTGGAGCGGTACAATGAGCAGTTCTTC. The full variable domain, its missing parts supplied by reference TRBV7-2 and TRBJ2-1, is GAGVSQSPSNKVTEKGKDVELRCDPISGHTALYWYRQSLGQGLEFLIYFQGNSAPDKSGLPSDRFSAERTGGSVSTLTIQRTQQEDSAVYLCASSLERYNEQFFGPGTRLTVL.

V and J are TRBV29-1 and TRBJ1-2; 7 nucleotides agree with TRBD1. After removal of 6 bases from V and 4 bases from J, the junction contained 8 bases not matched to a gene. The CDR3 runs to 13 residues. Germline V gives CDR1 SQVTM, CDR2 ANQGSEA. The CDR3 sequence: CSVGDRAGYGYTF. The CDR3 region has the DNA TGCAGCGTGGGAGACAGGGCGGGCTATGGCTACACCTTC.

The chain is built from TRBV6-5 and TRBJ2-5; D is unresolved. V shed 6 bases and J shed 5 bases, with 7 bases lying between them. The CDR3 sequence is 11 residues long. The germline gives CDR1 MNHEY, CDR2 SVGAGI. CDR3 sequence: CASRSRETQYF. The CDR3, as DNA: TGTGCCAGCAGGTCTCGGGAGACCCAGTACTTC.

This clone has only a few counts. V and J are TRBV29-1 and TRBJ2-1, with 10 bases fitting TRBD2. The CDR3 sequence is 14 residues long. CDR1 is SQVTM, CDR2 ANQGSEA, per germline. The J segment lost 5 bases and the V segment lost 3 bases, leaving 4 bases of the junction unmatched. The CDR3 sequence: CSVDVLAGDNEQFF. The CDR3 bases are TGCAGCGTTGACGTGCTAGCGGGGGACAATGAGCAGTTCTTC.

DNA of the CDR3: TGTGCCAGCAGTTTATTGCGGGGGCTCGAGCAGTACTTC. Its protein product is CASSLLRGLEQYF. The J gene is TRBJ2-7, the V gene TRBV28; tentative D call: TRBD2 (7 bases). The CDR3 extends over 13 amino acids. Germline CDR1 is MDHEN and CDR2 is SYDVKM. Trimming shortened V by 1 base and J by 6 bases, and 10 bases separated the two germline ends.

V is TRBV5-4 and J is TRBJ2-1, with unresolved D. Trimming pared 2 bases from V and 9 bases from J, leaving 6 bases between. CDR1 is SGHNT, CDR2 YYREEE, per germline (reference sequence). This CDR3 comprises 11 residues. CDR3 DNA: TGTGCCAGCAGCTTTATGAGTGAGCAGTTCTTC. Translated: CASSFMSEQFF.

The chain combines TRBV9 with TRBJ2-3; 10 nucleotides agree with TRBD2. The CDR3 contains 18 residues. Germline CDR1 is SGDLS and CDR2 is YYNGEE. Trimming at V came to 0 bases and at J to 0 bases, leaving 7 bases not matched to a gene. In nucleotides, the CDR3 is TGTGCCAGCAGCGTAGGGCTAGCGGGGGATCCTAGCACAGATACGCAGTATTTT. Translation gives CASSVGLAGDPSTDTQYF.

This clone was detected a few times. The chain joins TRBV10-3 to TRBJ2-7; 9 bases map to TRBD2. The CDR3 covers 14 residues. V gave up 8 bases and J gave up 3 bases; unmatched junction bases: 8. The V gene's germline CDR1 is ENHRY and CDR2 SYGVKD. The CDR3 nucleotides are TGTGCCATCGGTAATAGCGGGAGCCTCTACGAGCAGTACTTC. It specifies CAIGNSGSLYEQYF.

The chain joins TRBV5-4 to TRBJ2-7, with 8 bases aligning to TRBD2. The J segment lost 5 bases and the V segment lost 1 base, leaving 8 bases of the junction unmatched. The CDR3 runs to 15 residues. Germline-derived CDR1 and CDR2 are SGHNT and YYREEE (reference sequence). CDR3 in amino acids: CASSLKSGGPNEQYF. Written as DNA, the CDR3 is TGTGCCAGCAGCTTGAAATCGGGAGGGCCTAACGAGCAGTACTTC.

The chain couples TRBV7-2 to TRBJ2-1, with 9 bases fitting TRBD2. The CDR3 is made up of 17 amino acids. Trimming took 1 base from V and 7 from J; bases not matched to a gene: 11. In germline, CDR1 is SGHTA, CDR2 FQGNSA. The CDR3 loop is CASSLGVAGVISNEQFF. CDR3 coding DNA: TGTGCCAGCAGCTTAGGGGTAGCGGGAGTGATATCGAATGAGCAGTTCTTC.

The J gene is TRBJ2-1, the V gene TRBV15; 10 nucleotides agree with TRBD2. CDR1 and CDR2 (germline): LNHNV, YYDKDF (reference sequence). The ends lost 4 bases at V and 9 bases at J; junction bases unmatched: 12. There are 16 residues in the CDR3. In DNA form, the CDR3 reads TGTGCCACCAGCATACGTAGCGGGAGGCCCCCAGGTGAGCAGTTCTTC. It specifies CATSIRSGRPPGEQFF. Full variable domain (outside the CDR3, taken from reference TRBV15 and TRBJ2-1): DAMVIQNPRYQVTQFGKPVTLSCSQTLNHNVMYWYQQKSSQAPKLLFHYYDKDFNNEADTPDNFQSRRPNTSFCFLDIRSPGLGDTAMYLCATSIRSGRPPGEQFFGPGTRLTVL.

CDR3 sequence: CASSQQGGKETQYF. The CDR3 nucleotides are TGTGCCAGCAGCCAACAGGGTGGTAAGGAGACCCAGTACTTC. This chain uses TRBV14 with TRBJ2-5, with a weak D call TRBD1 (5 bases). Between the trimmed V and J ends, which lost 2 bases and 5 bases, there was a span of 12 bases. Germline CDR1 reads SGHDN; CDR2 reads FVKESK. This CDR3 is built from 14 residues.

V is TRBV7-9 and J is TRBJ2-2; 10 bases line up with TRBD2. Unmatched junction bases numbered 4, after V lost 0 bases and J lost 6 bases. The CDR3 runs to 16 residues. Germline V gene data show CDR1 as SEHNR and CDR2 as FQNEAQ (reference sequence). CDR3 in DNA: TGTGCCAGCAGCTTAGCGCTAGCGGGAGTAGCCGGGGAGCTGTTTTTT. Its protein is CASSLALAGVAGELFF.

V is TRBV9 and J is TRBJ2-1, with 8 nucleotides matching TRBD2. Germline trimming cut 4 bases from V and 8 bases from J; bases unmatched to any gene: 11. The CDR3 runs 15 residues. Germline loops: CDR1 SGDLS, CDR2 YYNGEE. The CDR3 reads CASSPKLAGIYEQFF. DNA for the CDR3: TGTGCCAGCAGCCCGAAATTAGCGGGGATTTATGAGCAGTTCTTC.

Only a few counts were recorded for this clone. The rearrangement joins TRBV28 to TRBJ2-1; TRBD2 is a possible D gene (5 bases). CDR3 size: 15 residues. CDR1 and CDR2 (germline): MDHEN, SYDVKM. Trimming took 6 bases from V and 5 from J, leaving 17 bases between them. The CDR3 loop reads CASSRPDVANNEQFF. The CDR3 nucleotides read TGTGCCAGCAGCCGACCAGATGTAGCGAACAATGAGCAGTTCTTC.

The chain employs TRBV11-1 and TRBJ2-7, with D possibly TRBD2 on 6 matching bases. Between the trimmed V and J ends, which lost 3 bases and 3 bases, there was a span of 15 bases. The CDR3 spans 15 residues. Germline CDR1 reads SGHAT; CDR2 reads FQDESV (reference sequence). CDR3 bases: TGTGCCAGCAGCTTGACGGAGGGCCCGAACTACGAGCAGTACTTC. Protein sequence: CASSLTEGPNYEQYF.

The chain is built from TRBV4-3 and TRBJ1-2; D not resolved. Germline V gives CDR1 LGHNA, CDR2 YSLEER. V was cut by 4 bases and J by 4 bases, with 22 bases left in between. CDR3 length: 17 residues. This CDR3 is CASSPTLTGAFTYGYTF. CDR3 in DNA: TGCGCCAGCAGCCCCACTTTGACTGGAGCTTTCACCTATGGCTACACCTTC.

The J gene is TRBJ2-7, the V gene TRBV11-2; 8 bases line up with TRBD1. Germline V gives CDR1 SGHAT, CDR2 FQNNGV. The J segment lost 2 bases and the V segment lost 3 bases, leaving 3 bases of the junction unmatched. This CDR3 comprises 14 residues. The CDR3 protein is CASSLGTGPYEQYF. CDR3 sequence (DNA): TGTGCCAGCAGCTTGGGGACAGGTCCCTACGAGCAGTACTTC.

This clone was seen a single time. The V and J genes are TRBV14 and TRBJ2-1; TRBD1 matches at 11 bases. Germline CDR1 reads SGHDN; CDR2 reads FVKESK. The J segment lost 5 bases and the V segment lost 2 bases, leaving 11 bases of the junction unmatched. This CDR3 has 18 residues. The CDR3 spells CASSQRRDRGWWNNEQFF. The CDR3 DNA reads TGTGCCAGCAGCCAACGTCGGGACAGGGGGTGGTGGAACAATGAGCAGTTCTTC.